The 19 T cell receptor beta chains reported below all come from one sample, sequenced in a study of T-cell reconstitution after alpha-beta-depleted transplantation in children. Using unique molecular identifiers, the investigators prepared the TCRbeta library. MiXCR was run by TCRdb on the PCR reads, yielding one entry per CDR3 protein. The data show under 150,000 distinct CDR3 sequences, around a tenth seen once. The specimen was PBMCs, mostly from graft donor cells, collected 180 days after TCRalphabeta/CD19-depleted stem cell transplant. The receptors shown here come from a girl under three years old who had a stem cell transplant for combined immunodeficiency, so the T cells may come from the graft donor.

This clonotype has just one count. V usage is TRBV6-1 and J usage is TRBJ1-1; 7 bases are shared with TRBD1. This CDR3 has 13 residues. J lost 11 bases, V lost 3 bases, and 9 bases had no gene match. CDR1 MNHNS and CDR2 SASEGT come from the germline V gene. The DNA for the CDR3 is TGTGCCAGCAGTGACAGGGGGTATGAGATGGCTTTCTTT. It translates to CASSDRGYEMAFF.

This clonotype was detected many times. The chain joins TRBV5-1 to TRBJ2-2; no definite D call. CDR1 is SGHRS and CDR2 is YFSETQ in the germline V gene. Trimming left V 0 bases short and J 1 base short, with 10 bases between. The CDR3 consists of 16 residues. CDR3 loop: CASSLAGNRNTGELFF. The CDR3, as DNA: TGCGCCAGCAGCTTGGCCGGCAATCGGAACACCGGGGAGCTGTTTTTT. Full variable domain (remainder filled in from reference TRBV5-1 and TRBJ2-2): KAGVTQTPRYLIKTRGQQVTLSCSPISGHRSVSWYQQTPGQGLQFLFEYFSETQRNKGNFPGRFSGRQFSNSRSEMNVSTLELGDSALYLCASSLAGNRNTGELFFGEGSRLTVL.

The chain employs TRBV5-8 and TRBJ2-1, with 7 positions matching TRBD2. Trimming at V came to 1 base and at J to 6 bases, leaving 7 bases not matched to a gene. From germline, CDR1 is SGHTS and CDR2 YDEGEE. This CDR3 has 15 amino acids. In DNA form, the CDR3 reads TGTGCCAGCAGCTTGCTGACTAGCTCGCGCAATGAGCAGTTCTTC. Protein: CASSLLTSSRNEQFF.

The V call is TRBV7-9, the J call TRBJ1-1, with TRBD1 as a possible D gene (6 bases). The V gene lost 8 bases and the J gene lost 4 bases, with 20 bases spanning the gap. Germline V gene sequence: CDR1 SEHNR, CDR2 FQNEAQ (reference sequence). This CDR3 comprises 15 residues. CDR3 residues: CASSIPGAGSTEAFF. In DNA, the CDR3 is TGTGCCAGCTCCATACCGGGGGCTGGGTCCACTGAAGCTTTCTTT.

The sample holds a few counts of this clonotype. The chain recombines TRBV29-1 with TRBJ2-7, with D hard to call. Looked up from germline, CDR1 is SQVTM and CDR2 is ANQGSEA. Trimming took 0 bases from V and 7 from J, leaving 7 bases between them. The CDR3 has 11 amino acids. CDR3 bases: TGCAGCGTTGAAGACTTACGGGAGCAGTACTTC. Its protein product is CSVEDLREQYF.

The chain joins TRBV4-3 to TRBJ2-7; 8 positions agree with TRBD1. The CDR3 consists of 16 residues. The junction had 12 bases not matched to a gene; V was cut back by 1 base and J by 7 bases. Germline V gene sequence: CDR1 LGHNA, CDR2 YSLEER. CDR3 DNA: TGCGCCAGCAGCCAAGGGGGGACAGGCGATTCTATGGAGCAGTACTTC. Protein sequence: CASSQGGTGDSMEQYF.

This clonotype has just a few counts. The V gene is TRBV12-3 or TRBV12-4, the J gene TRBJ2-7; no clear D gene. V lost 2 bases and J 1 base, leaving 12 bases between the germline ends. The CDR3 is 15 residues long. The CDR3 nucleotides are TGTGCCAGCAGTTTATTAGTCCCTGGGTCCTACGAGCAGTACTTC. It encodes CASSLLVPGSYEQYF.

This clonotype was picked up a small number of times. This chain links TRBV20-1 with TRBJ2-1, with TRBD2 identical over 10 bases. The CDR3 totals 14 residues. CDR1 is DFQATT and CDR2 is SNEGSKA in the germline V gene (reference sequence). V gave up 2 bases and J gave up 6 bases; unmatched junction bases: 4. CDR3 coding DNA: TGCAGTGCTAGACGGCTAGCGGGAGCCAATGAGCAGTTCTTC. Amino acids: CSARRLAGANEQFF.

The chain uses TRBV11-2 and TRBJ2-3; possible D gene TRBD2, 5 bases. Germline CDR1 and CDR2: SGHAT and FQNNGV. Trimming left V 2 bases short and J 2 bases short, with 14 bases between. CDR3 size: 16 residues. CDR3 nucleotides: TGTGCCAGCAGCTTAACTCCGGGGTCTATCACAGATACGCAGTATTTT. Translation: CASSLTPGSITDTQYF. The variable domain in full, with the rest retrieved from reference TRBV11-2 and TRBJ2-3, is EAGVAQSPRYKIIEKRQSVAFWCNPISGHATLYWYQQILGQGPKLLIQFQNNGVVDDSQLPKDRFSAERLKGVDSTLKIQPAKLEDSAVYLCASSLTPGSITDTQYFGPGTRLTVL.

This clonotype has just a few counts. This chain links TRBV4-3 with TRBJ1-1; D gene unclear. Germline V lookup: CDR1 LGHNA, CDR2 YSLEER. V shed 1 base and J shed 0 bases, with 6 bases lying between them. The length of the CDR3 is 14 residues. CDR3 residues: CASSQALLNTEAFF. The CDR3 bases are TGCGCCAGCAGCCAAGCACTACTGAACACTGAAGCTTTCTTT.

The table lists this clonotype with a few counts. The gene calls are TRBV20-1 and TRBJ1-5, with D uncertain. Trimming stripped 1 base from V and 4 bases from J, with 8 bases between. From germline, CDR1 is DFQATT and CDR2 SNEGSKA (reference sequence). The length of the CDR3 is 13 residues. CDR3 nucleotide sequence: TGCAGTGCTAGAGGCCAGTTTAATCAGCCCCAGCATTTT. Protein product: CSARGQFNQPQHF.

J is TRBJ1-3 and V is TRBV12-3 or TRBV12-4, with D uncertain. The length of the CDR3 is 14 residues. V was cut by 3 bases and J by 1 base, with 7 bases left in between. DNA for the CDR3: TGTGCCAGCAGTTTTAGACGTTCTGGAAACACCATATATTTT. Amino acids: CASSFRRSGNTIYF.

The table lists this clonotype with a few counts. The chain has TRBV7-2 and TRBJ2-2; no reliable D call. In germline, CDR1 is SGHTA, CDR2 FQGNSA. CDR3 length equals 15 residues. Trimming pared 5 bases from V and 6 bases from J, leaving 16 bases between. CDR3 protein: CASSRYFTYPGELFF. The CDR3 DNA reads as TGTGCCAGCAGCCGATATTTCACTTACCCCGGGGAGCTGTTTTTT.

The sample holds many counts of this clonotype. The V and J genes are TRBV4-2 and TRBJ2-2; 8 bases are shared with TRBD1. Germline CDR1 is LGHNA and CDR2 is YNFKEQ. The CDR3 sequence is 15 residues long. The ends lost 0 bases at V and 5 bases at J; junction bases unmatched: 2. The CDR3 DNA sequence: TGTGCCAGCAGCCAAGACAGGGGGCGGACCGGGGAGCTGTTTTTT. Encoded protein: CASSQDRGRTGELFF.

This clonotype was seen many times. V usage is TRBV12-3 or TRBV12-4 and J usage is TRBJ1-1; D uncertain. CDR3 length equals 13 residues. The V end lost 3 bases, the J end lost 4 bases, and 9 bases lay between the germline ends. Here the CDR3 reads CASSFGGFTEAFF. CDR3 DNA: TGTGCCAGCAGTTTCGGAGGGTTCACTGAAGCTTTCTTT.

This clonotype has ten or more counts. The CDR3 DNA sequence: TGTGCCAGCAGTTCGAGGCACACGCAGTATTTT. It encodes CASSSRHTQYF. This rearrangement joins TRBV12-3 or TRBV12-4 to TRBJ2-3; D ambiguous. V lost 4 bases to trimming and J lost 9 bases, with 8 bases between them. This CDR3 contains 11 residues.

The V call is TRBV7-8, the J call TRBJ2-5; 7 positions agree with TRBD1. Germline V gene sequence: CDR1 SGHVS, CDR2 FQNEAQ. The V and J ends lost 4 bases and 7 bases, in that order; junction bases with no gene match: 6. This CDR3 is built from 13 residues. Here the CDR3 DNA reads TGTGCCAGCAGCTCCGACAGGGATGGGACCCAGTACTTC. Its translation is CASSSDRDGTQYF.

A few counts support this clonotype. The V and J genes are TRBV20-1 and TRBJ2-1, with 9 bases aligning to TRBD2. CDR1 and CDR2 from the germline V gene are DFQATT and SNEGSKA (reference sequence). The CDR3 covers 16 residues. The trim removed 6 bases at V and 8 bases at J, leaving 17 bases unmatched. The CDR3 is CSATNLLAGSWYEQFF. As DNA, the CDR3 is TGCAGTGCCACCAACCTTCTAGCGGGGTCGTGGTATGAGCAGTTCTTC.

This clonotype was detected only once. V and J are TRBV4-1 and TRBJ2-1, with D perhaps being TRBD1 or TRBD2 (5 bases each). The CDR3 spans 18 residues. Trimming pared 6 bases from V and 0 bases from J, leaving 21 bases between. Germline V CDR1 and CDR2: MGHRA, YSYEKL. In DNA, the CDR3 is TGCGCCAGCAGGGGGGTTCTAATGGCGTTTCACTCCTACAATGAGCAGTTCTTC. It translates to CASRGVLMAFHSYNEQFF.